This TCR beta chain was sequenced for a study of blood T cells in healthy people across ages. CDR3 length equals 15 residues. Germline V gene sequence: CDR1 MRHNA, CDR2 SNTAGT. The V gene lost 6 bases and the J gene lost 0 bases, with 14 bases spanning the gap. Using a J-beta primer mix together with a sample-barcoded 5' primer, a second PCR was run for about 6 to 12 cycles. Each CDR3 protein gets one entry after TCRdb re-called the 5' RACE reads with MiXCR. In the table there are some 760,000 distinct CDR3 sequences, more than 20% of which are singletons. This clonotype has just a few counts. These records were also assigned to another study, of T cells of mothers and their children.

This sequence joins TRBV6-4 and TRBJ1-1; the D is unclear. The receptor was isolated from a boy aged 5-17 years in good health. Sequencing was done on a sample of blood. As DNA, the CDR3 is TGTGCCAGCAGACTCCAAGGCGGCATGAACACTGAAGCTTTCTTT. Amino acid sequence: CASRLQGGMNTEAFF.